The clone carrying this TCR beta chain has a handful of counts. As yet, its antigen is unknown. This record belongs to a study of cytomegalovirus exposure and HLA in healthy donors. Both 60 Vbeta primers and 13 Jbeta primers went into the PCR. The repertoire was sequenced with immunoSEQ multiplex PCR; TCRdb's copy has only in-frame clones and lacks some. The sample holds about 300,000 clones, 80% to 90% seen once. Overall study results and limits: Reportedly, fewer N-insertions than the 666-donor mean appeared in an Asian-associated ancestry cluster in a later analysis. Reportedly, cytomegalovirus status was diagnosed with high sensitivity and specificity.

Germline-derived CDR1 and CDR2 are MDHEN and SYDVKM. This CDR3 contains 14 residues. V shed 7 bases and J 4 bases; nucleotides not matched to a gene: 7. This rearrangement joins TRBV28 to TRBJ1-2, with TRBD1 identical over 9 bases. The sequence was obtained from a man in his forties in good health and CMV-seropositive. Source material: PBMCs. CDR3 coding DNA: TGTGCCAGCATTACAGGGGGCGCCGGCTATGGCTACACCTTC. It yields the protein CASITGGAGYGYTF.